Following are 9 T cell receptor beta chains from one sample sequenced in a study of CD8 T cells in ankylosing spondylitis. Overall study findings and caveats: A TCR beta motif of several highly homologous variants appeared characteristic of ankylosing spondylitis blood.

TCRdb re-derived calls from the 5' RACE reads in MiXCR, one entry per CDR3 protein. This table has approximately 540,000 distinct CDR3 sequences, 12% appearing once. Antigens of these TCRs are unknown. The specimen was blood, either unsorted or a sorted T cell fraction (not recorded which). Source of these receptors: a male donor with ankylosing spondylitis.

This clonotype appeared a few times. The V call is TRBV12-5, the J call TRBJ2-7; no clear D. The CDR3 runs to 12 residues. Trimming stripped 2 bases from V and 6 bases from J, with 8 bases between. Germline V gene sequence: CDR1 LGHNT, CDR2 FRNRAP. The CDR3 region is CASGLSRAEQYV. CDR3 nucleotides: TGTGCTAGTGGTTTGTCACGGGCCGAGCAGTACGTC.

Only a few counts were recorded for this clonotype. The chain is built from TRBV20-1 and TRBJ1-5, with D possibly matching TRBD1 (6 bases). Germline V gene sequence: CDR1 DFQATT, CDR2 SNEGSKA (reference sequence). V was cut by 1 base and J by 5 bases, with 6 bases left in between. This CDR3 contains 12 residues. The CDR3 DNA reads TGCAGTGCTAGAGCAGGGGATCAGCCCCAGCATTTT. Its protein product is CSARAGDQPQHF.

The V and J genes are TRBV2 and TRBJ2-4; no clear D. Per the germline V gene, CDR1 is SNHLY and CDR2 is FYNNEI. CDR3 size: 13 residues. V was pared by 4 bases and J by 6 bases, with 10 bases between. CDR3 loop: CASSAIDGNIQYF. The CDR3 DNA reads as TGTGCCAGCAGTGCGATAGACGGAAACATTCAGTACTTC.

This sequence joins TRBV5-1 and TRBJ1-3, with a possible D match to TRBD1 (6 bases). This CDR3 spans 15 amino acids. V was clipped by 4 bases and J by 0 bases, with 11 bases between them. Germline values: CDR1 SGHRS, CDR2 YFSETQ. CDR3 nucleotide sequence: TGCGCCAGCAGCATTCCGACAGGCTCTGGAAACACCATATATTTT. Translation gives CASSIPTGSGNTIYF. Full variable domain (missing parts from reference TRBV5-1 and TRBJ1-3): KAGVTQTPRYLIKTRGQQVTLSCSPISGHRSVSWYQQTPGQGLQFLFEYFSETQRNKGNFPGRFSGRQFSNSRSEMNVSTLELGDSALYLCASSIPTGSGNTIYFGEGSWLTVV.

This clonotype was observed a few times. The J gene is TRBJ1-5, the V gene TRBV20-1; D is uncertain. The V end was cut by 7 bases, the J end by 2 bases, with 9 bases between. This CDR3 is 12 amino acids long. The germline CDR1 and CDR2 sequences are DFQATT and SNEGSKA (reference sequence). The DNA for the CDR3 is TGCAGTGTTGAGAGGGGCAATCAGCCCCAGCATTTT. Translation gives CSVERGNQPQHF.

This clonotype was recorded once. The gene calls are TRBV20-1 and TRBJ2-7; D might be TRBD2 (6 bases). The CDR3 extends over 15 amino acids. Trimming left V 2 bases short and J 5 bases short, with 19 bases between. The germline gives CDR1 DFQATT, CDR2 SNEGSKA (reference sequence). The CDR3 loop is CSARSARLASDEQYF. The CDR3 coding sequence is TGCAGTGCTAGATCGGCTCGCCTAGCGTCCGACGAGCAGTACTTC.

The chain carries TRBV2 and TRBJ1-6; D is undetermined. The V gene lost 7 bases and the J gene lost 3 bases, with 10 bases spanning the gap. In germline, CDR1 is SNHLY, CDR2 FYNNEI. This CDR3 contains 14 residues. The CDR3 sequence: CASTPLGYNSPLHF. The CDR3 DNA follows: TGTGCCAGCACCCCTTTGGGCTATAATTCACCCCTCCACTTT.

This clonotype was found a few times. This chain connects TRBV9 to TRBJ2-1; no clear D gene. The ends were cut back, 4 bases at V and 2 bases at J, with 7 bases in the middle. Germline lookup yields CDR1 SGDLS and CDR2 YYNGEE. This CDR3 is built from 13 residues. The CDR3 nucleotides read TGTGCCAGCAGCATCGGAACCTACAATGAGCAGTTCTTC. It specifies CASSIGTYNEQFF. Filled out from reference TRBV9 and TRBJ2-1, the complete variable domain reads DSGVTQTPKHLITATGQRVTLRCSPRSGDLSVYWYQQSLDQGLQFLIQYYNGEERAKGNILERFSAQQFPDLHSELNLSSLELGDSALYFCASSIGTYNEQFFGPGTRLTVL.

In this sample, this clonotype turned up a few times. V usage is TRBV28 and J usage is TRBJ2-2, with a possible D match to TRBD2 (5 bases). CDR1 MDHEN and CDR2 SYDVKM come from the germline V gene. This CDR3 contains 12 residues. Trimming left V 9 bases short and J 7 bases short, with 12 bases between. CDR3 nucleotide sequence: TGTGCCAGAGAGGGTAGAGTCGGGGAGCTGTTTTTT. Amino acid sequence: CAREGRVGELFF.